This entry describes one T cell receptor beta chain. The antigen this receptor binds is unknown. Base-call qualities are not available, and no considerably larger clone is one nucleotide away. Library preparation employed the immunoSEQ multiplex PCR assay. For most patients, genomic DNA was isolated with the Qiagen DNeasy Blood and Tissue Kit and sent frozen to Adaptive Biotechnologies for TCR sequencing. For most patients, high-throughput TCR-beta CDR3 sequencing of genomic DNA was performed by Adaptive Biotechnologies. Under the source paper's analysis protocol: TCR sequencing data were retrieved from Adaptive's ImmunoSEQ software for 15 to 20 patients, whereas three other patients were processed with MiXCR and VDJtools. To correct CD4 versus CD8 sorting errors, sequences present in both subsets at a frequency ratio below 5:1 were removed. CDR3 nucleotide sequences shared between donor and recipient were removed because their origin could not be assigned. To be classed as alloreactive, a clone needed at least 2-fold expansion over unstimulated cells and a minimum CFSE-low frequency of 0.002% (template counts) or 0.001% (read counts). Mappable clones were those detected in sequenced pre-transplant spleen, lymph node, or MLR CFSE-low populations of the donor or recipient. The cumulative frequency of alloreactive clones was calculated as a percentage of all sequences, weighted by copy number. Entries here come from immuneACCESS through TCRdb and include only in-frame sequences with V and J called. Some clones fail to appear in such tables; in the studies checked, an unresolved V gene covers under half of the shortfall, and the cause of the remainder is unknown. V and J calls and clone size are those listed in that table; D and trimming were worked out from the DNA. Counted in this sample were roughly 80,000 clones; roughly 87% of them appeared once. More than 7% of the sample belongs to the ten largest clones.

These data come from a study of graft-versus-host responses after intestinal transplantation (dated by TCRdb to 2020 to 2022). Describing the broader study: Recipients received multivisceral, liver-intestinal, or isolated intestinal transplants. Anti-thymocyte globulin induction was given to all recipients, followed by maintenance tacrolimus and steroids for 2 to 4 years. After intestinal transplantation, graft-versus-host and host-versus-graft alloreactive T cell clones in the graft, circulation and bone marrow were tracked using bulk TCR-beta CDR3 sequencing. Alloreactive clones were identified by sequencing pre-transplant mixed lymphocyte reaction products and comparing these products with unstimulated pre-transplant donor and recipient T cells. The cohort enrolled approximately 24 intestinal transplant recipients, one of whom was a retransplant, and 3 patients without pretransplant specimens were excluded. Donor T cell macrochimerism was defined as a peak of at least 4% donor T cells among recipient peripheral blood mononuclear cells. Rather than going through the commercial service, samples from three later patients were sequenced in-house on an Illumina MiSeq and processed with MiXCR.

General findings and caveats noted by the study authors: Conclusions were limited by the relatively low number and heterogeneity of intestinal transplant patients. In the allografts of patients with donor T cell macrochimerism, GvH to HvG T cell clonal ratios were high. GvH clones turned up in recipient bone marrow, with some appearing earlier in ileal mucosa or blood, a pattern consistent with an intestinal mucosal origin. Early after transplant, peak levels of circulating GvH clones were found to be associated with declines in HvG clones.

The time point label of this sample denotes: cells obtained before transplantation from donor or recipient. CD3+CD4+ and CD3+CD8+ populations were FACS-sorted from unstimulated pre-transplant donor and recipient cells taken from spleen or lymph nodes. Clipping removes 5 bases from V and 7 bases from J, with 10 as the unmatched junction base count. The cysteine opens and the phenylalanine closes a CDR3 of 15 amino acids. Of the read, only the CDR3 DNA is kept; its 45 bases are in frame from base 1. The germline V gene sets CDR1 to SGHVS and CDR2 to FQNEAQ. This sequence was found in a human donor who was the organ donor for an intestinal transplant. The V and J genes are TRBV7-8 and TRBJ1-4, and TRBD1 matches 7 of the central bases. The sample here was unstimulated CD8+ T cells sorted from spleen or lymph node cells, taken before transplant. The nucleotide sequence is given as TGTGCCAGCAGCCCCAGCCGACAGGGTAGTGAAAAACTGTTTTTT. It specifies CASSPSRQGSEKLFF.